This paragraph reports one T cell receptor beta chain. Antigen: not known. This CDR3 region has 17 residues. Germline V gene data show CDR1 as SEHNR and CDR2 as FQNEAQ (reference sequence). V gave up 5 bases and J gave up 0 bases, with 14 bases separating them. These data belong to a study of T-cell reconstitution after alpha-beta-depleted transplantation in children. As it was prepared, the TCRbeta library received unique molecular identifiers. TCRdb re-derived calls from the PCR reads in MiXCR, one entry per CDR3 protein. This sample has approximately 400,000 distinct CDR3 sequences; 15% to 20% occur once, and the top ten carry approximately 28%. Study-wide points: Expanded graft clones, several hundred of them, were reportedly the source of alpha-beta T cells about two months after transplant. When one year had passed after transplant, most T-cell counts and diversity came from newly produced T cells.

The specimen comprised PBMCs, mostly from graft donor cells, sampled 360 days after TCRalphabeta/CD19-depleted stem cell transplant. The origin of this receptor is a boy in the first two years of life who had a stem cell transplant for Wiskott-Aldrich syndrome, so the T cells may come from the graft donor. The gene calls are TRBV7-9 and TRBJ1-6; D is perhaps TRBD1 (6 bases). In DNA form, the CDR3 reads TGTGCCAGCAGCACAATACAGGGAGGCTCCTATAATTCACCCCTCCACTTT. It codes for CASSTIQGGSYNSPLHF.